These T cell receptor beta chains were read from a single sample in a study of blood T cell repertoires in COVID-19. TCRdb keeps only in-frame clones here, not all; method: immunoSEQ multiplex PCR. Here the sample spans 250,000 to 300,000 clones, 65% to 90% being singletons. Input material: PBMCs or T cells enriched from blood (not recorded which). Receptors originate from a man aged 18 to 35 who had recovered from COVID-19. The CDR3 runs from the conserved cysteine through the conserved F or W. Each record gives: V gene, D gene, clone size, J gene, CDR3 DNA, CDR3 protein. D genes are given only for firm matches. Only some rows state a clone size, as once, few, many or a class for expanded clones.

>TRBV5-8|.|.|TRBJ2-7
TGTGCCAGCAGCTTCCGGGACACAACCTACGAGCAGTACTTC
CASSFRDTTYEQYF
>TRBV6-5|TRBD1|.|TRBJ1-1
TGTGCCAGCAGTTACGACAGGGTTGGCACTGAAGCTTTCTTT
CASSYDRVGTEAFF
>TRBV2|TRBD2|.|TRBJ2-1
TGTGCCAGCTTTTCGGGGGGGCCGAATGAGCAGTTCTTC
CASFSGGPNEQFF
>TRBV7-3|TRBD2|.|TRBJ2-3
TGTGCCAGCAGCCCAGGATCCCTAGCGGGAGCGGTCACAGATACGCAGTATTTT
CASSPGSLAGAVTDTQYF
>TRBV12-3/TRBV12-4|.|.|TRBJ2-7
TGTGCCAGCAGTGACACCGGCCCCTACGAGCAGTACTTC
CASSDTGPYEQYF
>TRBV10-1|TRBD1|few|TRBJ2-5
TGCGCCTGTTCCCCGGGACAGGTCCCAGAGACCCAGTACTTC
CACSPGQVPETQYF
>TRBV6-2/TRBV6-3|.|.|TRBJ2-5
TGTGCCAGCAGTTTTGTCAGCGGAGAGACCCAGTACTTC
CASSFVSGETQYF
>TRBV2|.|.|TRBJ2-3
TGTGCCCCTGGGGTAGGGGGTGGGGATACGCAGTATTTT
CAPGVGGGDTQYF
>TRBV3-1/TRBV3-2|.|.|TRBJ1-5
TGTGCCAGCAGCCAAGCAGGGCCCGGGCAGCCCCAGCATTTT
CASSQAGPGQPQHF
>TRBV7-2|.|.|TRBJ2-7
TGTGCCAGCATCCAGAGGGGACTCTACGAGCAGTACTTC
CASIQRGLYEQYF
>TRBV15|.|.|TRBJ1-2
TGTGCCACCAGCAGGGACAGAAATGGCTACACCTTC
CATSRDRNGYTF
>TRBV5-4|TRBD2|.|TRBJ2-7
TGTGCCAGCAGCCCGGGGACTAGCGGAACCTACGAGCAGTACTTC
CASSPGTSGTYEQYF
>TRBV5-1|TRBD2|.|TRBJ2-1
TGCGCCACCCGGGGAGGACTAGAAGCGTACAATGAGCAGTTCTTC
CATRGGLEAYNEQFF
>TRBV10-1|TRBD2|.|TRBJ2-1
TGCGCCAGCAGTGCGGAGTTCGGCGGGAGGGCGGTGAATGAGCAGTTCTTC
CASSAEFGGRAVNEQFF
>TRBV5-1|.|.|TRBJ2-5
TGCGCCAGCAGCTCGTCGGTTCGGGTCGCGGAGACCCAGTACTTC
CASSSSVRVAETQYF
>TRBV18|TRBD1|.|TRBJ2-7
TGTGCCAGCTCGTCCGGGGACAGGGGGACCTACGAGCAGTACTTC
CASSSGDRGTYEQYF
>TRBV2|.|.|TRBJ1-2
TGTGCCAGCAGTGAAGGGGGGCGAGATGGCTACACCTTC
CASSEGGRDGYTF
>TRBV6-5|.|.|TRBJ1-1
TGTGCCAGCAGTTACTCGACAGGTGGTGAAGCTTTCTTT
CASSYSTGGEAFF
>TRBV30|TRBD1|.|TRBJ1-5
TGTGCCTGGAGTACACGGACAGGTCAGCCCCAGCATTTT
CAWSTRTGQPQHF
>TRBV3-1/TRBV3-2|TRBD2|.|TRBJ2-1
TGTGCCAGCAGACCTGGACTAGAATACTACAATGAGCAGTTCTTC
CASRPGLEYYNEQFF
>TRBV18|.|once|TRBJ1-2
TGTGCCAGCTCACCACCGACACGCCAGGCCGACACCTTC
CASSPPTRQADTF
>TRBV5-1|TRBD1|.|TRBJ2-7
TGCGCCAGCAGCTTGGAAGGGACAGACTCCTACGAGCAGTACTTC
CASSLEGTDSYEQYF
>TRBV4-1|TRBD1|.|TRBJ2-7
TGCGCCAGCAGCCATTGGGACAGGATGTTCGACGAGCAGTACTTC
CASSHWDRMFDEQYF
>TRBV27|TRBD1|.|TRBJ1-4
TGTGCCAGCAGCAGACAGGGGTCTGCAACTAATGAAAAACTGTTTTTT
CASSRQGSATNEKLFF
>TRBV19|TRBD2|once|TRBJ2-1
TGTGCCAGTAGTAAACTAGCGGGAGGGGGTAATGAGCAGTTCTTC
CASSKLAGGGNEQFF
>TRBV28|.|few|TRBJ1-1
TGTGCCAGCAGCACCAACAGGTGGTCGAACACTGAAGCTTTCTTT
CASSTNRWSNTEAFF
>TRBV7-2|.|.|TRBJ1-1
TGTGCCAGCAGCTCCCAAAGACAGGTGGGGGAAGCTTTCTTT
CASSSQRQVGEAFF